The 22 T cell receptor beta chains reported below all come from one sample, sequenced in a study of T cells after yellow fever vaccination. A single record per CDR3 protein comes from TCRdb applying MiXCR to the 5' RACE reads. In the table there are 150,000 or so distinct CDR3 sequences, 7% to 10% of which are singletons. The sequencing here drew on CD8+ T cells sorted from PBMCs, taken 45 days after the yellow fever booster vaccination. These receptors originate from a man between 18 and 35 years old who received the YFV17D yellow fever vaccine.

This clonotype was observed a few times. The chain has TRBV6-5 and TRBJ1-4; TRBD1 matches at 7 bases. V gave up 5 bases and J gave up 3 bases; unmatched junction bases: 9. The CDR3 has 16 amino acids. Germline assignment: CDR1 MNHEY and CDR2 SVGAGI. The CDR3 DNA sequence: TGTGCCAGCAGTCCGCGGACAGGTCGGCCTAATGAAAAACTGTTTTTT. Translated, it gives CASSPRTGRPNEKLFF.

V usage is TRBV13 and J usage is TRBJ1-1; 8 positions agree with TRBD1. In germline, CDR1 is PRHDT, CDR2 FYEKMQ (reference sequence). The junction had 10 bases not matched to a gene; V was cut back by 5 bases and J by 5 bases. The CDR3 is 15 residues long. CDR3 bases: TGTGCCAGCAGCCCCTCCGGACAGGGTGGAACTGAAGCTTTCTTT. It specifies CASSPSGQGGTEAFF.

In this sample, this clonotype turned up many times. CDR3 nucleotides: TGTGCCAGCAGCTCAATGGGACAGCACTACGAGCAGTACTTC. This gives the protein CASSSMGQHYEQYF. The chain recombines TRBV7-6 with TRBJ2-7; 7 bases agree with TRBD1. After removal of 4 bases from V and 3 bases from J, the junction contained 6 bases not matched to a gene. Germline V gene data show CDR1 as SGHVS and CDR2 as FNYEAQ. The length of the CDR3 is 14 residues.

Ten or more counts support this clonotype. This chain connects TRBV18 to TRBJ2-7, with no clear D. The CDR3 runs 11 residues. The germline V gene has CDR1 KGHSH and CDR2 LQKENI. V dropped 1 base and J dropped 3 bases, with 1 base sitting between them. The CDR3 here is CASSPHYEQYF. The CDR3 DNA reads as TGTGCCAGCTCACCACACTACGAGCAGTACTTC.

The rearrangement links TRBV4-3 to TRBJ1-3; 7 nucleotides match TRBD1. V gave up 0 bases and J gave up 10 bases; unmatched junction bases: 21. CDR1 is LGHNA and CDR2 is YSLEER in the germline V gene. The CDR3 spans 19 residues. The CDR3, as DNA: TGCGCCAGCAGCCAAGATCGCCCTGATCCGGGACAGCGGGAAACAACCATATATTTT. It yields the protein CASSQDRPDPGQRETTIYF.

This clonotype was seen ten or more times. This chain links TRBV20-1 with TRBJ2-1; TRBD1 matches at 7 bases. After removal of 1 base from V and 6 bases from J, the junction contained 9 bases not matched to a gene. Germline V lookup: CDR1 DFQATT, CDR2 SNEGSKA (reference sequence). This CDR3 contains 15 residues. CDR3: CSARAETGLSNEQFF. For the CDR3, the DNA is TGCAGTGCTAGAGCGGAGACAGGGTTGTCCAATGAGCAGTTCTTC.

A few counts support this clonotype. The J gene is TRBJ1-1, the V gene TRBV6-5; D is possibly TRBD1 (5 bases). The germline gives CDR1 MNHEY, CDR2 SVGAGI. The CDR3 length is 14 residues. V shed 5 bases and J shed 3 bases, with 13 bases lying between them. CDR3 sequence (DNA): TGTGCCAGCAGTCTGAACGGGGGGTACACTGAAGCTTTCTTT. Protein sequence: CASSLNGGYTEAFF.

This clonotype has a handful of counts. The genes are TRBV7-9 and TRBJ1-1; D might be TRBD1 (6 bases). This CDR3 spans 15 amino acids. Trimming took 0 bases from V and 2 from J, leaving 10 bases between them. Germline V CDR1 and CDR2: SEHNR, FQNEAQ (reference sequence). The CDR3, as DNA: TGTGCCAGCAGCTTAGCGTGGGACACCAACACTGAAGCTTTCTTT. It translates to CASSLAWDTNTEAFF.

The V and J genes are TRBV27 and TRBJ2-7; D perhaps matches TRBD2 (6 bases). Germline V gene sequence: CDR1 MNHEY, CDR2 SMNVEV (reference sequence). The ends were cut back, 2 bases at V and 7 bases at J, with 9 bases in the middle. CDR3 length equals 12 residues. The CDR3 coding sequence is TGTGCCAGCAGTTTACTAGGGAGGGAGCAGTACTTC. Amino acids: CASSLLGREQYF.

This chain links TRBV9 with TRBJ2-1, with 7 bases aligning to TRBD1. The CDR3 spans 18 residues. Per germline, CDR1 SGDLS and CDR2 YYNGEE. V was pared by 4 bases and J by 2 bases, with 15 bases of the junction left unmatched. CDR3 in amino acids: CASSTNPTDRVPYNEQFF. Written as DNA, the CDR3 is TGTGCCAGCAGCACGAACCCCACCGACAGGGTCCCCTACAATGAGCAGTTCTTC. The variable domain in full, completed from reference TRBV9 and TRBJ2-1, reads DSGVTQTPKHLITATGQRVTLRCSPRSGDLSVYWYQQSLDQGLQFLIQYYNGEERAKGNILERFSAQQFPDLHSELNLSSLELGDSALYFCASSTNPTDRVPYNEQFFGPGTRLTVL.

This clonotype was observed a handful of times. The chain couples TRBV7-9 to TRBJ2-7; 10 bases agree with TRBD1. The germline CDR1 and CDR2 sequences are SEHNR and FQNEAQ (reference sequence). The CDR3 is made up of 15 amino acids. V trimming: 9 bases; J trimming: 2 bases; junction bases outside the gene matches: 10. CDR3 protein: CASISRDRGTYEQYF. The CDR3 nucleotides read TGTGCCAGTATTTCCAGGGACAGGGGAACCTACGAGCAGTACTTC.

This clonotype has a handful of counts. The chain uses TRBV7-9 and TRBJ2-7; the match to TRBD1 covers 9 bases. The CDR3 sequence is 13 residues long. The germline V gene encodes CDR1 SEHNR and CDR2 FQNEAQ (reference sequence). J gave up 2 bases and V 5 bases, and 1 base lay outside the gene matches. CDR3 DNA: TGTGCCAGCAGCCGGACAGGGGCCTACGAGCAGTACGTC. This sequence encodes CASSRTGAYEQYV.

This clonotype was seen more than once but under ten times. The chain employs TRBV19 and TRBJ2-1; the D is unclear. Trimming took 1 base from V and 7 from J, leaving 11 bases between them. The CDR3 length is 14 residues. CDR1 and CDR2 (germline): LNHDA, SQIVND (reference sequence). The CDR3: CASSIVGQRNEQFF. CDR3 DNA sequence: TGTGCCAGTAGTATAGTGGGCCAGAGGAATGAGCAGTTCTTC.

The V gene is TRBV7-9, the J gene TRBJ1-2; 11 bases line up with TRBD1. The V gene's germline CDR1 is SEHNR and CDR2 FQNEAQ (reference sequence). The junction had 3 bases not matched to a gene; V was cut back by 5 bases and J by 4 bases. This CDR3 region has 14 residues. As DNA, the CDR3 is TGTGCCAGCAGCGGACAGGGGGCAGGCTATGGCTACACCTTC. The encoded protein is CASSGQGAGYGYTF.

This clonotype was recorded many times. The rearrangement joins TRBV4-3 to TRBJ2-3, with 8 bases identical to TRBD2. The germline V gene encodes CDR1 LGHNA and CDR2 YSLEER. Trimming removed 5 bases from V and 7 bases from J; junction bases left unmatched: 11. This CDR3 spans 15 amino acids. Here the CDR3 DNA reads TGCGCCAGCAGCGTGTGGGGGACTAGGAGTAATACGCAGTATTTT. Encoded protein: CASSVWGTRSNTQYF.

Many counts were recorded for this clonotype. The chain has TRBV12-3 or TRBV12-4 and TRBJ1-1, with D perhaps matching TRBD1 (5 bases). The CDR3 consists of 12 residues. The ends were cut back, 10 bases at V and 4 bases at J, with 13 bases in the middle. The CDR3 DNA sequence: TGTGCCACCGGACGTGGGGGCACTGAAGCTTTCTTT. It specifies CATGRGGTEAFF.

The V call is TRBV3-1, the J call TRBJ2-5; D may be TRBD2 (7 bases). Trimming removed 8 bases from V and 5 bases from J, with 15 bases in between. CDR1 is LGHDT and CDR2 is YNNKEL in the germline V gene (reference sequence). The CDR3 is made up of 13 amino acids. In nucleotides, the CDR3 is TGTGCCAGCTTTCTACAGGGAGGGGAGACCCAGTACTTC. This codes for CASFLQGGETQYF.

The chain uses TRBV4-1 and TRBJ2-5; 7 bases are shared with TRBD2. CDR3 length: 15 amino acids. Germline-derived CDR1 and CDR2 are MGHRA and YSYEKL. Losses at the gene ends were 4 bases for V and 6 bases for J; bases not matched to a gene: 11. The CDR3 spells CASSPILGGWKTQYF. In nucleotides, the CDR3 is TGCGCCAGCAGCCCTATATTGGGGGGGTGGAAGACCCAGTACTTC.

A few counts support this clonotype. The chain couples TRBV27 to TRBJ2-5; 10 bases map to TRBD1. With V trimmed by 5 bases and J by 5 bases, 11 bases remained unmatched. CDR3 length: 16 amino acids. CDR1 and CDR2 (germline): MNHEY, SMNVEV (reference sequence). The CDR3 region has the DNA TGTGCCAGCAGTGACCGGGACAGGGGACGTGGGGAGACCCAGTACTTC. Amino acids: CASSDRDRGRGETQYF.

The genes are TRBV7-8 and TRBJ1-1; D remains ambiguous. Trimming removed 3 bases from V and 2 bases from J, with 13 bases in between. The CDR3 contains 15 residues. Germline V gene data show CDR1 as SGHVS and CDR2 as FQNEAQ. The DNA for the CDR3 is TGTGCCAGCAGCTTGAGACGGACGGACAACACTGAAGCTTTCTTT. Translated, it gives CASSLRRTDNTEAFF.

This rearrangement joins TRBV15 to TRBJ2-1; D perhaps matches TRBD1 (5 bases). CDR1 LNHNV and CDR2 YYDKDF come from the germline V gene (reference sequence). This CDR3 is 13 amino acids long. The ends were cut back, 0 bases at V and 9 bases at J, with 9 bases in the middle. CDR3 nucleotides: TGTGCCACCAGCAGAGAGGGGCGGAGTGAGCAGTTCTTC. Protein product: CATSREGRSEQFF.

In nucleotides, the CDR3 is TGTGCCAGCAGTAACACGAGGGCGGATACGCAGTATTTT. Translating it yields CASSNTRADTQYF. V and J are TRBV6-6 and TRBJ2-3; a weak D match, TRBD2 (5 bases). CDR1 is MNHNY, CDR2 SVGAGI, per germline (reference sequence). The CDR3 extends over 13 amino acids. Deletions cut 5 bases from V and 6 bases from J, with 12 bases between.